This T cell receptor (beta chain) stems from a study of blood T cells in healthy people across ages. A second PCR, run for roughly 7 to 11 cycles, used a sample-barcoded 5' primer plus a J-beta primer mix. A 12-random-nucleotide template-switch adaptor tagged each cDNA molecule. MiXCR, run by TCRdb on the 5' RACE reads, gives a single entry per CDR3 protein. The sample consists of 800,000 or so distinct CDR3 sequences, 35% to 50% of them appearing once. Total RNA, at least 6 micrograms per sample, came from PBMCs. Germline V gene sequence: CDR1 SGHRS, CDR2 YFSETQ. J was trimmed by 5 bases and V by 4 bases; bases with no gene match: 8. CDR3 length: 14 amino acids.

The J gene is TRBJ2-7, the V gene TRBV5-1; the match to TRBD2 covers 8 bases. Sequencing was performed on blood. The source is a man of 80 years or more in good health. The chain's CDR3 is CASSRSGSIDEQYF. CDR3 bases: TGCGCCAGCAGCCGAAGCGGGAGTATCGACGAGCAGTACTTC.